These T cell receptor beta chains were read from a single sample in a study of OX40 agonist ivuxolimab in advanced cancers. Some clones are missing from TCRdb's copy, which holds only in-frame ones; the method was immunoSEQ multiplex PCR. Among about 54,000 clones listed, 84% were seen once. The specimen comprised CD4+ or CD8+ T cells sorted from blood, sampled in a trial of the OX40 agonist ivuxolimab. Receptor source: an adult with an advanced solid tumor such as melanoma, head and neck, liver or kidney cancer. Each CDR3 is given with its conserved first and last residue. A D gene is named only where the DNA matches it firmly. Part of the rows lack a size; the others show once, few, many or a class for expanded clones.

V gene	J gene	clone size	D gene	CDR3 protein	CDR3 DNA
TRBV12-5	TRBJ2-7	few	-	CASGLGIGSSQGRQYF	TGTGCTAGTGGTTTGGGCATCGGGTCTTCGCAGGGGCGGCAGTACTTC
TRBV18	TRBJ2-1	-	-	CASSPGPFNEQFF	TGTGCCAGCTCACCTGGACCGTTCAATGAGCAGTTCTTC
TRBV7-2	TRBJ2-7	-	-	CASSLNWDADYEQYF	TGTGCCAGCAGCCTCAACTGGGACGCTGACTACGAGCAGTACTTC
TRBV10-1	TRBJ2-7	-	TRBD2	CASSYSGNYEQYF	TGCGCCAGCAGTTATAGCGGGAACTACGAGCAGTACTTC
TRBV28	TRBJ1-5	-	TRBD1	CASSTLGQGVGEPQHF	TGTGCCAGCAGCACCCTGGGTCAGGGGGTTGGTGAGCCCCAGCATTTT
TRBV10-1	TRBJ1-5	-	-	CASNGQVRGQPQHF	TGCGCCAGCAACGGGCAAGTCAGGGGTCAGCCCCAGCATTTT
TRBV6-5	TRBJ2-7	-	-	CASSYSMQGTYEQYF	TGTGCCAGCAGTTACTCGATGCAGGGGACCTACGAGCAGTACTTC
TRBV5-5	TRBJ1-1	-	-	CASSQELNTEAFF	TGTGCCAGCAGCCAAGAACTCAACACTGAAGCTTTCTTT
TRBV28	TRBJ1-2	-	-	CASSLDRYNYGYTF	TGTGCCAGCAGTTTGGACAGATATAACTATGGCTACACCTTC
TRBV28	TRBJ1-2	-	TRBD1	CASRTGERGYTF	TGTGCCAGCAGGACAGGGGAGAGAGGCTACACCTTC
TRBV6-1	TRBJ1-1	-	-	CASSGSTETTEAFF	TGTGCCAGCAGTGGGTCGACAGAAACCACTGAAGCTTTCTTT
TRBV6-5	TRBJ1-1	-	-	CASSSSTGQNTEAFF	TGTGCCAGCAGTTCGAGCACAGGCCAGAACACTGAAGCTTTCTTT
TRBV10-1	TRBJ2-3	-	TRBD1	CASSEERGQGDTQYF	TGCGCCAGCAGTGAGGAGAGGGGGCAAGGAGATACGCAGTATTTT
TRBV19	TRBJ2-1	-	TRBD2	CASMGTSGRINEQFF	TGTGCCAGTATGGGGACTAGCGGGAGGATAAATGAGCAGTTCTTC